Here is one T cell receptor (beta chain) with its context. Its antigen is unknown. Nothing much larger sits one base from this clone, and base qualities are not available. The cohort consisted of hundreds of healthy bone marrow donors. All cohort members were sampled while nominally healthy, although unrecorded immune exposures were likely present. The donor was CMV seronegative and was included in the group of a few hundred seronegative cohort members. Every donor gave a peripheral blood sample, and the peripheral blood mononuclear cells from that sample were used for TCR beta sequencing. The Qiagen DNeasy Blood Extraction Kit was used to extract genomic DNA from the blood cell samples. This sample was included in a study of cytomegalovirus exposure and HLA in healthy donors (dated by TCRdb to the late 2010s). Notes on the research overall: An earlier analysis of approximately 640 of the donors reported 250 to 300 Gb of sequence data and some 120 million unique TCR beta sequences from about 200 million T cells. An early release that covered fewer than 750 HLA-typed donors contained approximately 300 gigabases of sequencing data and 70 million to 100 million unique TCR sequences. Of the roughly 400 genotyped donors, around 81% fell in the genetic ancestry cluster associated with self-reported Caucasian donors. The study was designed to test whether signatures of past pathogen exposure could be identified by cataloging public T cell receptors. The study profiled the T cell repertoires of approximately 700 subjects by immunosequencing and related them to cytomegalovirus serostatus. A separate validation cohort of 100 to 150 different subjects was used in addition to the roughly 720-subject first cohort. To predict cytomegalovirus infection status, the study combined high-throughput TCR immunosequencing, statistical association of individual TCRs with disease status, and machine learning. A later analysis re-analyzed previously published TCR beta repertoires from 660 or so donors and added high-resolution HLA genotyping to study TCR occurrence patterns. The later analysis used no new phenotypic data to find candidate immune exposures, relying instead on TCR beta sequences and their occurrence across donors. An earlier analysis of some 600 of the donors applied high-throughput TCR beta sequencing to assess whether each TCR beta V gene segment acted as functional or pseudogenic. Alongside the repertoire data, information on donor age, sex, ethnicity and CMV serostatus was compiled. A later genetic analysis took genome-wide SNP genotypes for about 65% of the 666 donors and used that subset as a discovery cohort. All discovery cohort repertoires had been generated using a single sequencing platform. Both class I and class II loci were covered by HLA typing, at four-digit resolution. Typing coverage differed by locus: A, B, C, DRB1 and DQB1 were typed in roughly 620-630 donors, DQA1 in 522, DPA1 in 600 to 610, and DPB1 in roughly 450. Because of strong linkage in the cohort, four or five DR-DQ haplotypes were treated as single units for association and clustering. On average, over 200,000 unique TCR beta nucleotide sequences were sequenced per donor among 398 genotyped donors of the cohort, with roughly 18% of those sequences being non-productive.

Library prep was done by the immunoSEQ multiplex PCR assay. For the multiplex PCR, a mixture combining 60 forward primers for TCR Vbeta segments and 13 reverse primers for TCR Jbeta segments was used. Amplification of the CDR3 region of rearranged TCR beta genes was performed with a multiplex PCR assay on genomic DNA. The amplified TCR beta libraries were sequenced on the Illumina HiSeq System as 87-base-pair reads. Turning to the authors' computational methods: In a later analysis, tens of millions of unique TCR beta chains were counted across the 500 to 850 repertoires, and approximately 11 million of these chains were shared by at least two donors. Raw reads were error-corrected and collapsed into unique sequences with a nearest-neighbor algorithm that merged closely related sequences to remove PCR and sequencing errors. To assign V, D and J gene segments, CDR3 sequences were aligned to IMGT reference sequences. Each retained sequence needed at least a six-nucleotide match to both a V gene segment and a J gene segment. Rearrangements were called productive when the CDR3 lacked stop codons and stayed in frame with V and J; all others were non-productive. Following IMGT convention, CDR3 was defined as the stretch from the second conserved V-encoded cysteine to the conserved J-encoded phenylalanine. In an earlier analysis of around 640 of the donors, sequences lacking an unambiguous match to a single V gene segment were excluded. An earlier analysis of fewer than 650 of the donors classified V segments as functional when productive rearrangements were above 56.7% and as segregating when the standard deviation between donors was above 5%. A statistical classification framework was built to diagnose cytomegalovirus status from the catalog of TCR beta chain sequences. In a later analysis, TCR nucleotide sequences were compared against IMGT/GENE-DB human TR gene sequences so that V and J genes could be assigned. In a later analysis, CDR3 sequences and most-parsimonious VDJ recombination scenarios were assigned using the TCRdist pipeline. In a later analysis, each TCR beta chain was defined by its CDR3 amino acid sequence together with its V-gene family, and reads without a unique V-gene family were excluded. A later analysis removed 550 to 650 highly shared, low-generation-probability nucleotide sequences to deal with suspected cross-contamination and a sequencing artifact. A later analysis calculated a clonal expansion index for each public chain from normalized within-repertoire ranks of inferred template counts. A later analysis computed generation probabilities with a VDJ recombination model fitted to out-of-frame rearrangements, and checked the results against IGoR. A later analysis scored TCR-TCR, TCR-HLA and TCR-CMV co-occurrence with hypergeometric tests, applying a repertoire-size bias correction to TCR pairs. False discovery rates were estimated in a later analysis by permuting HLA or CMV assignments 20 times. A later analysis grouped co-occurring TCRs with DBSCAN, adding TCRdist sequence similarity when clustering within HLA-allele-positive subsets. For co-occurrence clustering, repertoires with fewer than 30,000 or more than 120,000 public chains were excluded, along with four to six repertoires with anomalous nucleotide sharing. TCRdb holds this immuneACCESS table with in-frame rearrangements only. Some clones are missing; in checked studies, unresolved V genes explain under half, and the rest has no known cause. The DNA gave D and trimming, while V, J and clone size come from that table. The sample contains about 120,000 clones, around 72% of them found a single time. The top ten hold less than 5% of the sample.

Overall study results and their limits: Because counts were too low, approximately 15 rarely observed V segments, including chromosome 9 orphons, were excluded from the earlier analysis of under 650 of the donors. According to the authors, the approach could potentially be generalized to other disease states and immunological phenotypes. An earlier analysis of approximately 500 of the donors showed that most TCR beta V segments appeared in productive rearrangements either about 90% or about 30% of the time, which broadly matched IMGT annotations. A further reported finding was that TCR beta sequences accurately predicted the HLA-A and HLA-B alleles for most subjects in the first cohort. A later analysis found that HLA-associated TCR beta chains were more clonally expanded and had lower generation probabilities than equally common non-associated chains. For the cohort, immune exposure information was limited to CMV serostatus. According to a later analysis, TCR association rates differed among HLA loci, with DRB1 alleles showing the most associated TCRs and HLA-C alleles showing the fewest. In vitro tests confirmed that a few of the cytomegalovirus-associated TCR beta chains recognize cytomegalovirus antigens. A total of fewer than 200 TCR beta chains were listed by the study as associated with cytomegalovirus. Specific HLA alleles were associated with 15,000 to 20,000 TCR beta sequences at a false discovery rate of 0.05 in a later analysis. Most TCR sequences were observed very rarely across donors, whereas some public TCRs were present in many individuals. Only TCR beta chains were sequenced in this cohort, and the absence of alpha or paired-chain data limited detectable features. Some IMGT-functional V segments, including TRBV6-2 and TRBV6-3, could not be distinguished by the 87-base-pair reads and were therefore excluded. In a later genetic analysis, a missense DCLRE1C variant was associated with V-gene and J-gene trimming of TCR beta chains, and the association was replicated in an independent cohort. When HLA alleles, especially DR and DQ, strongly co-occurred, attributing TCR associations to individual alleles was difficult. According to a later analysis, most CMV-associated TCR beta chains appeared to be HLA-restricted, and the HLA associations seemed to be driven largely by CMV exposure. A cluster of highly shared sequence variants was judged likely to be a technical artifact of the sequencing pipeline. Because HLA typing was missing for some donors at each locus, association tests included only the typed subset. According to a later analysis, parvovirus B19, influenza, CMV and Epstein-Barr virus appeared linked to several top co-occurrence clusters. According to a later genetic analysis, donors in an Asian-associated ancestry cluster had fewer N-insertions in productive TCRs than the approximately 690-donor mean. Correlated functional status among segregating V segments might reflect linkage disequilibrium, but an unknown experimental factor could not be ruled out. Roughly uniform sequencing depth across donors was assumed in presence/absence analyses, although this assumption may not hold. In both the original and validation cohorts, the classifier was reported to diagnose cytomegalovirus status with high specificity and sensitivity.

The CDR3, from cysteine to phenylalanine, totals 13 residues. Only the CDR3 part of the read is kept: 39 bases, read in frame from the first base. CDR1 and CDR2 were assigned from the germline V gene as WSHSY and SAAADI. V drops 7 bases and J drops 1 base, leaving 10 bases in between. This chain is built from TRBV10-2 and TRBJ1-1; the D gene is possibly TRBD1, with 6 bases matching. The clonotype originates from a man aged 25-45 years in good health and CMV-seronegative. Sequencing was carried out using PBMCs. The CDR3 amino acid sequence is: CASIGQPNTEAFF. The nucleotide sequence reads TGCGCCAGCATCGGACAGCCGAACACTGAAGCTTTCTTT.